The 25 T cell receptor beta chains listed next were all sequenced from one sample in a study of blood T cells in healthy people across ages. Combining a sample-barcoded 5' primer with a J-beta primer mix, a second PCR ran for about 7 to 11 cycles. MiXCR was run by TCRdb on the 5' RACE reads, yielding one entry per CDR3 protein. There are some 880,000 distinct CDR3 sequences in the sample; under 40% occur only once, and about an eighth lies in the top ten. The sequenced material came from blood. The source is a man aged 18 to 30 in good health.

This clonotype appeared a few times. This rearrangement joins TRBV7-2 to TRBJ2-4; TRBD2 agrees at 7 bases. CDR1 is SGHTA and CDR2 is FQGNSA in the germline V gene. This CDR3 comprises 17 residues. The V segment lost 4 bases and the J segment 0 bases; nucleotides outside the gene matches: 9. CDR3 nucleotide sequence: TGTGCCAGCAGCTCTCTCCGGGGGGAGAGAGCCAAAAACATTCAGTACTTC. This sequence encodes CASSSLRGERAKNIQYF.

This clonotype has just a few counts. The rearrangement links TRBV5-5 to TRBJ1-1; D unclear. The CDR3 runs 14 residues. Trimming took off 4 bases at V and 5 bases at J, with 15 bases between the two ends. CDR1 SGHKS and CDR2 YYEKEE come from the germline V gene (reference sequence). In DNA, the CDR3 is TGTGCCAGCAGCCAACAAATCGGGATAACTGAAGCTTTCTTT. Its translation is CASSQQIGITEAFF.

This rearrangement joins TRBV4-3 to TRBJ2-5; 7 bases agree with TRBD1. Germline CDR1 and CDR2: LGHNA and YSLEER. V lost 1 base to trimming and J lost 2 bases; unmatched junction nucleotides: 10. The CDR3 runs to 17 residues. CDR3 residues: CASSQVPDREIQETQYF. The CDR3 nucleotides read TGCGCCAGCAGCCAAGTTCCCGACAGGGAAATACAAGAGACCCAGTACTTC.

The chain uses TRBV7-9 and TRBJ1-1; no firm D call. Looked up from germline, CDR1 is SEHNR and CDR2 is FQNEAQ (reference sequence). V lost 6 bases and J lost 7, with 12 bases in between. The CDR3 runs 12 residues. CDR3 region: CASSLDGNEAFF. CDR3 nucleotides: TGTGCCAGCAGTTTGGACGGGAATGAAGCTTTCTTT.

The V gene is TRBV4-3, the J gene TRBJ1-2; tentative D call: TRBD1 (5 bases). V lost 2 bases to trimming and J lost 6 bases, with 19 bases between them. The CDR3 sequence is 16 residues long. Germline assignment: CDR1 LGHNA and CDR2 YSLEER. CDR3 nucleotide sequence: TGCGCCAGCAGCCAAAAGACAGCAGCCGGAAGGGATGGCTACACCTTC. Protein: CASSQKTAAGRDGYTF.

The rearrangement joins TRBV5-1 to TRBJ1-5; D is ambiguous. Germline V gives CDR1 SGHRS, CDR2 YFSETQ. The CDR3 length is 14 residues. Trimming pared 0 bases from V and 3 bases from J, leaving 7 bases between. The CDR3 DNA reads TGCGCCAGCAGCTTGGACAGTTTCAATCAGCCCCAGCATTTT. It is translated as CASSLDSFNQPQHF.

This sequence joins TRBV28 and TRBJ1-2; possible D gene TRBD1, 6 bases. Per germline, CDR1 MDHEN and CDR2 SYDVKM. V was shortened by 3 bases and J by 7 bases, with 15 bases between the two germline ends. This CDR3 spans 14 amino acids. The CDR3 region is CASSFYRELGGYTF. CDR3 coding DNA: TGTGCCAGCAGTTTTTACAGGGAACTCGGTGGCTACACCTTC.

This clonotype occurred a few times. The V and J genes are TRBV30 and TRBJ2-5; D gene uncertain. Per the germline V gene, CDR1 is GTSNPN and CDR2 is SVGIG (reference sequence). The V and J ends lost 0 bases and 9 bases respectively, with 17 bases between them. CDR3 length equals 14 residues. The CDR3, as DNA: TGTGCCTGGAGTGTGCCAGGAGTCAAGAGACCCCAGTACTTC. Translation gives CAWSVPGVKRPQYF.

CDR3 residues: CASSQVRGMNTEAFF. In nucleotides, the CDR3 is TGCGCCAGCAGCCAAGTAAGAGGCATGAACACTGAAGCTTTCTTT. The chain recombines TRBV4-1 with TRBJ1-1; no clear D gene. CDR3 length: 15 residues. V was clipped by 1 base and J by 0 bases, with 9 bases between them. Germline V CDR1 and CDR2: MGHRA, YSYEKL.

This clonotype was seen just once. A junction boundary mismatches the germline segment, possibly from a read error. This chain links TRBV7-3 with TRBJ1-4; no clear D gene. CDR1 and CDR2 from the germline V gene are SGHTA and FQGTGA. The CDR3 has 15 residues. The CDR3 nucleotides read TGTGCCAGCAGCCAGGCGGTTGGAGCTAATGAGAAACTGTTTTTT. Amino acids: CASSQAVGANEKLFF.

The J gene is TRBJ1-2, the V gene TRBV4-1; D may be TRBD1 (5 bases). V dropped 7 bases and J dropped 4 bases, with 13 bases sitting between them. The CDR3 is made up of 13 amino acids. Per the germline V gene, CDR1 is MGHRA and CDR2 is YSYEKL. The CDR3: CASTAGGGYGYTF. The DNA of the CDR3 is TGCGCCAGCACCGCAGGCGGGGGCTATGGCTACACCTTC.

As for this clonotype: This sequence may be a read error, since a much larger clone differs from it by one base. The V and J genes are TRBV6-6 and TRBJ2-3; 7 bases fit TRBD2. The germline CDR1 and CDR2 sequences are MNHNY and SVGAGI (reference sequence). With V trimmed by 6 bases and J by 0 bases, 6 bases remained unmatched. This CDR3 is 15 amino acids long. The CDR3 loop reads CASRSSGTSTDTQYF. The CDR3 DNA reads TGTGCCAGCAGGTCCAGCGGGACCAGCACAGATACGCAGTATTTT.

This clonotype has only a few counts. The chain is built from TRBV7-2 and TRBJ2-5; no firm D call. Per the germline V gene, CDR1 is SGHTA and CDR2 is FQGNSA. CDR3 length equals 14 residues. Trimming removed 1 base at V and 4 bases at J, with 10 bases between. The CDR3 sequence: CASSLVSRGETQYF. In DNA form, the CDR3 reads TGTGCCAGCAGCTTAGTCAGCCGTGGAGAGACCCAGTACTTC.

The CDR3 DNA reads TGCAGTGCTAGAGATCTACGAAGACAAGAGACCCAGTACTTC. This translates into CSARDLRRQETQYF. The rearrangement links TRBV20-1 to TRBJ2-5, with no clear D. V shed 0 bases and J shed 2 bases, with 10 bases lying between them. CDR3 length: 14 amino acids. CDR1 is DFQATT and CDR2 is SNEGSKA in the germline V gene (reference sequence).

This clonotype was recorded at least ten times. The chain couples TRBV28 to TRBJ1-5; no reliable D call. CDR3 length: 16 residues. The V gene's germline CDR1 is MDHEN and CDR2 SYDVKM. V lost 3 bases to trimming and J lost 1 base, with 13 bases between them. The CDR3 loop reads CASSFEGRGSNQPQHF. The CDR3 DNA reads TGTGCCAGCAGTTTTGAAGGGAGAGGGAGCAATCAGCCCCAGCATTTT.

This clonotype showed up many times. This rearrangement joins TRBV6-2 or TRBV6-3 to TRBJ2-3, with D possibly being TRBD1 (6 bases). CDR3 length: 16 residues. Germline V gives CDR1 MNHEY, CDR2 SVGEGT. V gave up 1 base and J gave up 0 bases, with 11 bases separating them. CDR3 residues: CASSYLVGASTDTQYF. For the CDR3, the DNA is TGTGCCAGCAGTTACTTGGTGGGGGCTAGCACAGATACGCAGTATTTT.

The chain carries TRBV12-3 or TRBV12-4 and TRBJ1-5; no clear D gene. CDR3 length: 18 residues. V lost 3 bases and J 2 bases, leaving 20 bases between the germline ends. CDR3 in amino acids: CASSFEGSTGGGNQPQHF. In nucleotides, the CDR3 is TGTGCCAGCAGTTTTGAGGGCTCCACGGGTGGTGGCAATCAGCCCCAGCATTTT.

This clonotype came up a few times. The chain links TRBV12-3 or TRBV12-4 to TRBJ2-7, with 7 bases fitting TRBD2. The CDR3 is 19 amino acids. V shed 1 base and J 7 bases; nucleotides not matched to a gene: 22. This CDR3 reads CASSLVRGGVPGGDNEQYF. Here the CDR3 DNA reads TGTGCCAGCAGTTTAGTTCGGGGAGGGGTGCCGGGGGGTGACAATGAGCAGTACTTC.

The chain links TRBV18 to TRBJ1-5; the match to TRBD1 covers 8 bases. Germline values: CDR1 KGHSH, CDR2 LQKENI. The CDR3 is made up of 15 amino acids. V lost 7 bases to trimming and J lost 0 bases; unmatched junction nucleotides: 5. The CDR3 sequence is CASLLGQDSNQPQHF. CDR3 sequence (DNA): TGTGCCAGCTTACTGGGACAGGATAGCAATCAGCCCCAGCATTTT.

This clonotype has a handful of counts. The CDR3: CASSQDPGQTPDTQYF. The CDR3 nucleotides are TGTGCCAGCAGCCAAGACCCGGGACAGACGCCAGATACGCAGTATTTT. The rearrangement links TRBV3-1 to TRBJ2-3; TRBD1 aligns across 7 bases. Germline CDR1 and CDR2: LGHDT and YNNKEL (reference sequence). This CDR3 region has 16 residues. The V and J ends lost 0 bases and 4 bases, in that order; junction bases with no gene match: 7.

J is TRBJ2-3 and V is TRBV15, with 8 bases fitting TRBD2. V was pared by 1 base and J by 1 base, with 4 bases of the junction left unmatched. The CDR3 consists of 16 residues. The V gene's germline CDR1 is LNHNV and CDR2 YYDKDF (reference sequence). The CDR3 reads CATSRVAGGRTDTQYF. CDR3 DNA sequence: TGTGCCACCAGCAGAGTTGCGGGGGGCCGCACAGATACGCAGTATTTT.

This sequence joins TRBV9 and TRBJ2-6, with D possibly being TRBD2 (5 bases). The CDR3 is 19 residues long. The V gene's germline CDR1 is SGDLS and CDR2 YYNGEE. V lost 0 bases to trimming and J lost 1 base, with 17 bases between them. CDR3: CASSVDSPSSGSGANVLTF. Here the CDR3 DNA reads TGTGCCAGCAGCGTAGACAGTCCTAGCTCTGGGTCTGGGGCCAACGTCCTGACTTTC.

This clonotype was counted between two and nine times. This chain uses TRBV7-2 with TRBJ1-6; D not resolved. The CDR3 is 15 residues long. Trimming removed 5 bases from V and 4 bases from J, with 12 bases in between. CDR1 is SGHTA, CDR2 FQGNSA, per germline. The CDR3 bases are TGTGCCAGCAGCCCCGGCGGAGGATATAATTCACCCCTCCACTTT. Residues: CASSPGGGYNSPLHF.

The rearrangement uses TRBV7-2 and TRBJ1-3; D remains ambiguous. Germline V gene data show CDR1 as SGHTA and CDR2 as FQGNSA. The germline V and J ends were trimmed by 5 bases and 0 bases, with 14 bases remaining between them. The CDR3 sequence is 16 residues long. CDR3 bases: TGTGCCAGCAGCCCGACTCTAACCCTCTCTGGAAACACCATATATTTT. Translation gives CASSPTLTLSGNTIYF.

The rearrangement links TRBV4-3 to TRBJ2-3; 8 bases align to TRBD2. V lost 1 base and J lost 2; bases outside the gene matches: 5. The germline gives CDR1 LGHNA, CDR2 YSLEER. CDR3 size: 16 residues. The CDR3 DNA follows: TGCGCCAGCAGCCAAGCGCGGACTAGCCTCACAGATACGCAGTATTTT. Translated: CASSQARTSLTDTQYF.